This T cell receptor (beta chain) derives from a study of T cell repertoires in cytomegalovirus infection (dated by TCRdb to the late 2010s). For the wider study: Peptide stimulations targeted recently identified HLA-C-restricted CMV epitopes, whose presentation resists viral immunomodulation, together with well-studied HLA-B-restricted epitopes. Donor HLA type was relevant to the analysis, because carriage of CMV infection together with the matching HLA type was indicated by public TCR beta signatures.

Sequencing took place on an Illumina HiSeq 1500. Starting from the raw public reads, TCRdb applied fastp trimming at Q25, assembled clones with MiXCR and retained in-frame beta chains. Rows are combined by CDR3 protein, so each entry shows the most common genes and DNA. The sample table records roughly 730,000 distinct CDR3 sequences; around a third of these occur just once. The ten largest clones take up roughly 18% of the sample. Summary of the overall study and its limitations: In both this cohort and an independent cohort of approximately 350 donors, the cumulative frequency of public TCR beta family members distinguished carriers of CMV infection plus the relevant HLA type. In the ex vivo response, HLA-C-restricted CMV-specific TCR beta clonotypes were dominant, and in two of eight donors the single most frequent clonotype came from this HLA-C-restricted group.

This clonotype was counted at least ten times. It has no known antigen specificity. Base qualities are missing; no much larger clone stands one base away. Explained via the paper, the treatment or condition label denotes: in vitro stimulation with specific CMV peptide epitopes to enrich CMV-specific T cells. Relative to germline, V is 5 bases shorter and J is 1 base shorter, with 12 bases between their ends. The germline V gene encodes CDR1 SGHTA and CDR2 FQGNSA. The CDR3 starts with the cysteine, ends with the phenylalanine, and has 15 residues. Only the CDR3 DNA is retained, 45 bases long and in frame from the first base.

Sequencing was performed on cultured PBMCs, taken from culture after CMV antigen stimulation. The source of this sequence is a human donor in good health (CMV status not recorded). Some clones in this sample may be carry-over from other donors' samples. The chain is assembled from TRBV7-2 and TRBJ1-3; no D gene is confidently identified. The DNA sequence is given as TGTGCCAGCAGCCCGAAGAGGGAGTCTGGAAACACCATATATTTT. This encodes CASSPKRESGNTIYF.